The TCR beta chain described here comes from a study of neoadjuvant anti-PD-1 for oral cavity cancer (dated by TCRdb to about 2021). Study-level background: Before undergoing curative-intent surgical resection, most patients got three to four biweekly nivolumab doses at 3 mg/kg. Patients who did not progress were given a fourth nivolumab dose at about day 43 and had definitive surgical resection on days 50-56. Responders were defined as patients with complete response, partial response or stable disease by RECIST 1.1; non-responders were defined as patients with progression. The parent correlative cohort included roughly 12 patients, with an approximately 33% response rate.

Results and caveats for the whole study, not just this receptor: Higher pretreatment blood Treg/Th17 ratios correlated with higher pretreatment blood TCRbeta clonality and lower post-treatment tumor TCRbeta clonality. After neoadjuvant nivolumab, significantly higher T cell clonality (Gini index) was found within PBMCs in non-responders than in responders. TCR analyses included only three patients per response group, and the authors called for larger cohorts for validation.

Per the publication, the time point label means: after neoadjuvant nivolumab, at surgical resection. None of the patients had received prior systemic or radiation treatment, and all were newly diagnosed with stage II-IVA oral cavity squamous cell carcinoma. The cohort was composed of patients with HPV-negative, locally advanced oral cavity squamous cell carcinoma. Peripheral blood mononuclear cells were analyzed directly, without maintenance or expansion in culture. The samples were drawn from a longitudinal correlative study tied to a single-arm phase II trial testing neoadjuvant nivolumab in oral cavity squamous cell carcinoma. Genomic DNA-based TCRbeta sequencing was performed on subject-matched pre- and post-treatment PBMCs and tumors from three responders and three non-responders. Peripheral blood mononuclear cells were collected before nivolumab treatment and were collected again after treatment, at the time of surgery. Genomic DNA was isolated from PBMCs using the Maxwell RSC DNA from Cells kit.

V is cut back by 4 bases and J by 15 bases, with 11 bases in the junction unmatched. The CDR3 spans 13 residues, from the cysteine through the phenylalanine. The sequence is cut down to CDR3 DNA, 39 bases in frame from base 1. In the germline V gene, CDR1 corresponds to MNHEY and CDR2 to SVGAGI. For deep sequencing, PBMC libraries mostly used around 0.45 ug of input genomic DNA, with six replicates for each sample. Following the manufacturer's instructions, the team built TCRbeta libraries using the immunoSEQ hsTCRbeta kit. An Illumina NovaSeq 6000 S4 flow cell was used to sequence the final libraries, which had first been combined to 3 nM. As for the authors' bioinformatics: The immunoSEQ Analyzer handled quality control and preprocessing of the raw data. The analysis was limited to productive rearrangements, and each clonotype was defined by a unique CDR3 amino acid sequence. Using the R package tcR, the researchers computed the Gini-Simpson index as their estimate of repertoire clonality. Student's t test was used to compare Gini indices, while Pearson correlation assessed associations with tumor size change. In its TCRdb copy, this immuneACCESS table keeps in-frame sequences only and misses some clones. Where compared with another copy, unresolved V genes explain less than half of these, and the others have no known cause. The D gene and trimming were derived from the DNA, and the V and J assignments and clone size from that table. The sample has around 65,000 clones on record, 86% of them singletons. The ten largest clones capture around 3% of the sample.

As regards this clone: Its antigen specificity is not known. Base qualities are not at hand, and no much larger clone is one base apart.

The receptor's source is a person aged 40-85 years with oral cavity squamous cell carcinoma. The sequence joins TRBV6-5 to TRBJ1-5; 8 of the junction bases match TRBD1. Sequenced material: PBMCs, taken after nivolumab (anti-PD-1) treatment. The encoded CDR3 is CASSSTPRTGRHF. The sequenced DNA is TGTGCCAGCAGTTCGACGCCCCGGACAGGGAGGCATTTT.